Listed below are T cell receptor beta chains from one sample, sequenced in a study of spatial heterogeneity in lung cancer. From the 5' RACE reads, TCRdb called clonotypes with MiXCR, one entry per CDR3 protein. The sample includes about 43,000 distinct CDR3 sequences, more than 20% of them seen just once. The sample was PBMCs, taken at follow-up. All receptors derive from a female donor with early-stage non-small cell lung cancer. Each CDR3 is given with its conserved first and last residue. D genes are given only for firm matches. Rows give clone size only sometimes, using once, few, many, or a class for an expanded clone.

clone_size: many; v_call: TRBV20-1; j_call: TRBJ2-7; d_call: TRBD2; cdr3_aa: CSARTQGQAGEQYF; cdr3_nt: TGCAGTGCTAGGACACAAGGCCAAGCGGGGGAGCAGTACTTC
clone_size: few; v_call: TRBV10-1; j_call: TRBJ2-7; d_call: TRBD1; cdr3_aa: CASSGTVREQYF; cdr3_nt: TGCGCCAGCAGCGGGACAGTTCGCGAGCAGTACTTC
clone_size: many; v_call: TRBV11-2; j_call: TRBJ2-5; d_call: TRBD2; cdr3_aa: CASSQLGEGQETQYF; cdr3_nt: TGTGCCAGCAGTCAACTGGGGGAGGGGCAAGAGACCCAGTACTTC
clone_size: many; v_call: TRBV5-6; j_call: TRBJ1-6; d_call: NA; cdr3_aa: CASSLEWDSPLHF; cdr3_nt: TGTGCCAGCAGCTTGGAGTGGGATTCACCCCTCCACTTT
clone_size: many; v_call: TRBV5-1; j_call: TRBJ1-3; d_call: NA; cdr3_aa: CASSREGDGNTIYF; cdr3_nt: TGCGCCAGCAGCCGTGAAGGAGACGGAAACACCATATATTTT
clone_size: NA; v_call: TRBV20-1; j_call: TRBJ2-3; d_call: TRBD1; cdr3_aa: CSAQPGTGYDTQYF; cdr3_nt: TGCAGTGCTCAGCCCGGGACAGGGTACGATACGCAGTATTTT
clone_size: NA; v_call: TRBV6-1; j_call: TRBJ1-5; d_call: NA; cdr3_aa: CASSESGNQPQHF; cdr3_nt: TGTGCCAGCAGTGAATCGGGAAATCAGCCCCAGCATTTT
clone_size: many; v_call: TRBV6-1; j_call: TRBJ2-5; d_call: NA; cdr3_aa: CASIRDYQETQYF; cdr3_nt: TGTGCCAGCATTCGGGACTACCAAGAGACCCAGTACTTC
clone_size: few; v_call: TRBV6-6; j_call: TRBJ1-2; d_call: NA; cdr3_aa: CASVAGAYYGYTF; cdr3_nt: TGTGCCAGCGTGGCAGGGGCCTACTATGGCTACACCTTC
clone_size: NA; v_call: TRBV3-1; j_call: TRBJ2-3; d_call: TRBD1; cdr3_aa: CASRRGTGIDTQYF; cdr3_nt: TGTGCCAGCAGACGCGGGACAGGCATAGATACGCAGTATTTT
clone_size: NA; v_call: TRBV7-9; j_call: TRBJ2-7; d_call: NA; cdr3_aa: CASSPAATQVGEQYF; cdr3_nt: TGTGCCAGCAGCCCTGCGGCTACCCAAGTGGGCGAGCAGTACTTC
clone_size: many; v_call: TRBV5-5; j_call: TRBJ2-2; d_call: NA; cdr3_aa: CASSLAVGPNTGELFF; cdr3_nt: TGTGCCAGCAGCTTGGCCGTGGGCCCGAACACCGGGGAGCTGTTTTTT
clone_size: NA; v_call: TRBV29-1; j_call: TRBJ2-3; d_call: TRBD1; cdr3_aa: CSVEGTGARTDTQYF; cdr3_nt: TGCAGCGTTGAAGGGACAGGGGCTCGCACAGATACGCAGTATTTT
clone_size: few; v_call: TRBV5-1; j_call: TRBJ1-1; d_call: TRBD1; cdr3_aa: CASSPGGEDTEAFF; cdr3_nt: TGCGCCAGCAGCCCAGGGGGGGAGGACACTGAAGCTTTCTTT
clone_size: NA; v_call: TRBV28; j_call: TRBJ2-3; d_call: TRBD2; cdr3_aa: CASTGGASGTEQYF; cdr3_nt: TGTGCCAGCACTGGCGGGGCTAGCGGGACCGAGCAGTATTTT
clone_size: few; v_call: TRBV12-3/TRBV12-4; j_call: TRBJ2-2; d_call: NA; cdr3_aa: CASSYLETGELFF; cdr3_nt: TGTGCCAGCAGTTATCTTGAAACCGGGGAGCTGTTTTTT
clone_size: few; v_call: TRBV2; j_call: TRBJ2-5; d_call: NA; cdr3_aa: CASSEAQSGVQETQYF; cdr3_nt: TGTGCCAGCAGTGAAGCGCAGAGTGGAGTGCAAGAGACCCAGTACTTC
clone_size: medium-sized; v_call: TRBV11-1; j_call: TRBJ2-6; d_call: TRBD1; cdr3_aa: CASSSTGQGVSGANVLTF; cdr3_nt: TGTGCCAGCAGCTCTACCGGACAGGGGGTCTCTGGGGCCAACGTCCTGACTTTC
clone_size: few; v_call: TRBV9; j_call: TRBJ2-2; d_call: NA; cdr3_aa: CASSRGQANTGELFF; cdr3_nt: TGTGCCTCCTCGAGGGGTCAGGCGAACACCGGGGAGCTGTTTTTT
clone_size: few; v_call: TRBV7-9; j_call: TRBJ2-7; d_call: NA; cdr3_aa: CASTLGSSADEQYF; cdr3_nt: TGTGCCAGCACCTTGGGGTCTAGCGCAGACGAGCAGTACTTC
clone_size: NA; v_call: TRBV7-8; j_call: TRBJ2-1; d_call: TRBD2; cdr3_aa: CASRRLAGSSYNEQFF; cdr3_nt: TGTGCCAGCAGAAGACTAGCGGGAAGCTCCTACAATGAGCAGTTCTTC
clone_size: NA; v_call: TRBV7-2; j_call: TRBJ1-3; d_call: NA; cdr3_aa: CASSFHLGGVSGNTIYF; cdr3_nt: TGTGCCAGCAGCTTCCACCTTGGGGGAGTCTCTGGAAACACCATATATTTT
clone_size: many; v_call: TRBV11-3; j_call: TRBJ2-1; d_call: NA; cdr3_aa: CASSFGQGGGNEQFF; cdr3_nt: TGTGCCAGCAGCTTTGGGCAGGGAGGAGGGAATGAGCAGTTCTTC
clone_size: many; v_call: TRBV27; j_call: TRBJ1-1; d_call: NA; cdr3_aa: CASSARAGTPNTEAFF; cdr3_nt: TGTGCCAGCAGTGCCCGTGCCGGGACTCCGAACACTGAAGCTTTCTTT
clone_size: few; v_call: TRBV20-1; j_call: TRBJ2-1; d_call: TRBD2; cdr3_aa: CSVGTSRSSYNEQFF; cdr3_nt: TGCAGTGTCGGGACTAGCAGAAGCTCCTACAATGAGCAGTTCTTC
clone_size: NA; v_call: TRBV11-1; j_call: TRBJ2-7; d_call: NA; cdr3_aa: CASSSLPGAYEQYF; cdr3_nt: TGTGCCAGCAGCTCCCTCCCGGGGGCCTACGAGCAGTACTTC